The clone carrying this TCR beta chain was detected once. It was treatment-naive patients with stable or active relapsing-remitting disease who made up the multiple sclerosis controls. Through negative isolation, CD4+ and CD8+ T cells were obtained, while TEMRA cells were enriched using FACS. Reverse transcription of about 0.5 to 1 ug RNA used random hexamers. TCRdb re-analysed the immunoSEQ multiplex PCR reads in MiXCR, keeping a single row per CDR3 protein. Among about 280,000 distinct CDR3 sequences listed, more than 75% were seen once. The CDR3 loop spans 11 amino acids. CDR1 and CDR2 from the germline V gene are DFQATT and SNEGSKA (reference sequence). The data are from a study of CD8 T cells in Susac syndrome.

The sequence was collected from a human donor with multiple sclerosis. The specimen was CD8+ T cells from PBMCs. The chain carries TRBV20-1 and TRBJ2-4; D is ambiguous. The CDR3 region has the DNA TGCAGCCATACAAGGAAAAACATTCAGTACTTC. The encoded protein is CSHTRKNIQYF.